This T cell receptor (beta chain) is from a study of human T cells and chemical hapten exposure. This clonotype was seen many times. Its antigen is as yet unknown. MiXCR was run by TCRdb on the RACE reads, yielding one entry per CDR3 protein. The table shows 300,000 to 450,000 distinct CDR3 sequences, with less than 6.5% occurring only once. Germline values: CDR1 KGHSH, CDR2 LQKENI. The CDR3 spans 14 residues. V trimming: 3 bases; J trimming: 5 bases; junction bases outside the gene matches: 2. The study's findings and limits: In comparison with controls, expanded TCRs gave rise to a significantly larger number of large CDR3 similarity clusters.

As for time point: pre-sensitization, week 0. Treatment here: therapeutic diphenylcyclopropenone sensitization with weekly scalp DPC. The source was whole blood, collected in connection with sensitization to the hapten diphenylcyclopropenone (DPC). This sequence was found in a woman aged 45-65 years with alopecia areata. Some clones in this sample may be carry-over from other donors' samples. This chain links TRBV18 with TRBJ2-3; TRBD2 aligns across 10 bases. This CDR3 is CASSPGLAKDTQYF. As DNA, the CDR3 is TGTGCCAGCTCACCGGGACTAGCGAAAGATACGCAGTATTTT.